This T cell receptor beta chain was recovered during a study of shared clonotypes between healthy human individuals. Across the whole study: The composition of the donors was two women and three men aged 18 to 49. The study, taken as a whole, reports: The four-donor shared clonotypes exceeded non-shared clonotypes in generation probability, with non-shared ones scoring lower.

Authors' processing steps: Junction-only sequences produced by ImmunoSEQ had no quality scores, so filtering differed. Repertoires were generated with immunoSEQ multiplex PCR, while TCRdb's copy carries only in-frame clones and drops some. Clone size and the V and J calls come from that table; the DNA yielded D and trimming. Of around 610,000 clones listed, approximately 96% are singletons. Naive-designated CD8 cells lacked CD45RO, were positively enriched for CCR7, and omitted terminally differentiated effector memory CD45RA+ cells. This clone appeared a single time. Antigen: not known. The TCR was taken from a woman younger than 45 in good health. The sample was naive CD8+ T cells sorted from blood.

Written as DNA, the CDR3 is TGTGCCAGTACAGGACTAATAGACAGGGGGTCTTGGGCCCAGCATTTT. This codes for CASTGLIDRGSWAQHF. This chain connects TRBV19 to TRBJ1-5, with 9 bases aligning to TRBD1. The CDR3 sequence is 16 residues long. CDR1 is LNHDA and CDR2 is SQIVND in the germline V gene (reference sequence). The V gene end was trimmed by 7 bases and the J gene end by 11 bases; junction bases not matched to a gene: 18.